These 32 T cell receptor beta chains came from one sample sequenced in a study of cytomegalovirus exposure and HLA in healthy donors. The table came from immunoSEQ multiplex PCR; TCRdb's copy has only in-frame clones and leaves some out. This sample carries more than 150,000 clones, 88% of them seen once, and the ten largest clones take about 3%. What was sequenced was PBMCs. The receptor source for this set is a man between 18 and 35 years old in good health and CMV-seronegative.

The genes are TRBV27 and TRBJ2-1; D is perhaps TRBD1 (5 bases). Germline CDR1 and CDR2: MNHEY and SMNVEV (reference sequence). The ends were cut back, 2 bases at V and 0 bases at J, with 14 bases in the middle. This CDR3 contains 17 residues. Here the CDR3 reads CASSLTGGESSYNEQFF. The DNA for the CDR3 is TGTGCCAGCAGTTTAACAGGCGGCGAAAGCTCCTACAATGAGCAGTTCTTC.

The chain combines TRBV11-3 with TRBJ1-6, with D tentatively TRBD1 (6 bases). This CDR3 has 13 amino acids. Germline-derived CDR1 and CDR2 are SGHNT and YENEEA. The ends were cut back, 4 bases at V and 7 bases at J, with 8 bases in the middle. In DNA form, the CDR3 reads TGTGCCAGCAGCTCCGACAGGAATTCACCCCTCCACTTT. It translates to CASSSDRNSPLHF.

This chain uses TRBV18 with TRBJ2-5; no clear D. V was shortened by 0 bases and J by 2 bases, with 10 bases between the two germline ends. This CDR3 region has 15 residues. Per germline, CDR1 KGHSH and CDR2 LQKENI. CDR3 sequence: CASSPPTRMQETQYF. DNA of the CDR3: TGTGCCAGCTCACCACCGACCAGGATGCAAGAGACCCAGTACTTC. Variable domain in full (rest from reference TRBV18 and TRBJ2-5): NAGVMQNPRHLVRRRGQEARLRCSPMKGHSHVYWYRQLPEEGLKFMVYLQKENIIDESGMPKERFSAEFPKEGPSILRIQQVVRGDSAAYFCASSPPTRMQETQYFGPGTRLLVL.

This clone appeared a single time. The chain uses TRBV6-1 and TRBJ2-3, with D tentatively TRBD1 (6 bases). Germline V lookup: CDR1 MNHNS, CDR2 SASEGT. This CDR3 has 15 residues. Trimming removed 5 bases from V and 4 bases from J, with 16 bases in between. The DNA for the CDR3 is TGTGCCAGCAGTTCCGGGACAACCGGTGCAGATACGCAGTATTTT. Protein sequence: CASSSGTTGADTQYF.

The chain has TRBV18 and TRBJ1-3; no reliable D call. The CDR3 spans 15 residues. Germline V gives CDR1 KGHSH, CDR2 LQKENI. V was shortened by 1 base and J by 0 bases, with 7 bases between the two germline ends. In DNA, the CDR3 is TGTGCCAGCTCACCACGAAGCTCCTCTGGAAACACCATATATTTT. Its protein is CASSPRSSSGNTIYF.

This chain uses TRBV7-2 with TRBJ2-7, with TRBD2 as a possible D gene (6 bases). Germline CDR1 and CDR2: SGHTA and FQGNSA. V was cut by 5 bases and J by 3 bases, with 17 bases left in between. This CDR3 is 15 amino acids long. DNA of the CDR3: TGTGCCAGCAGCCCCCGGGACTGGGGAAACTACGAGCAGTACTTC. This sequence encodes CASSPRDWGNYEQYF.

For this clone: One end of the junction varies from germline; a read error may be responsible. This sequence joins TRBV19 and TRBJ2-5; TRBD2 matches at 13 bases. Per the germline V gene, CDR1 is LNHDA and CDR2 is SQIVND (reference sequence). The CDR3 is 15 amino acids. The DNA of the CDR3 is TGTGCCAGTTCGGGGACTAGCGGGGCGCAAGGGACCCAGTACTTC. Translated: CASSGTSGAQGTQYF.

The chain is built from TRBV19 and TRBJ1-2; TRBD1 matches at 7 bases. Trimming took 6 bases from V and 4 from J; bases not matched to a gene: 5. The CDR3 spans 13 residues. Germline CDR1 LNHDA, CDR2 SQIVND (reference sequence). CDR3 residues: CASSKGQRYGYTF. The CDR3 DNA follows: TGTGCCAGTAGCAAGGGACAGCGCTATGGCTACACCTTC.

The V gene is TRBV2, the J gene TRBJ1-2; 7 nucleotides line up with TRBD1. Germline loops: CDR1 SNHLY, CDR2 FYNNEI. V lost 8 bases, J lost 6 bases, and 6 bases stayed unmatched. This CDR3 is built from 12 residues. The CDR3 sequence: CASGGQLDGYTF. CDR3 nucleotide sequence: TGTGCCAGCGGGGGACAGCTGGATGGCTACACCTTC.

This sequence joins TRBV6-5 and TRBJ1-1; D remains unclear. The CDR3 consists of 14 residues. V was cut by 6 bases and J by 1 base, with 12 bases left in between. CDR1 is MNHEY, CDR2 SVGAGI, per germline. CDR3 region: CASRETPGNTEAFF. DNA for the CDR3: TGTGCCAGCAGAGAAACTCCAGGGAACACTGAAGCTTTCTTT.

V is TRBV6-1 and J is TRBJ1-1, with a tentative D call TRBD1 (5 bases). V was clipped by 8 bases and J by 4 bases, with 17 bases between them. The V gene's germline CDR1 is MNHNS and CDR2 SASEGT. The CDR3 loop spans 14 amino acids. The chain's CDR3 is CASREGLRSTEAFF. DNA of the CDR3: TGTGCCAGCCGGGAGGGGTTACGGAGCACTGAAGCTTTCTTT.

This rearrangement joins TRBV7-2 to TRBJ2-1, with TRBD1 as a possible D gene (6 bases). V lost 1 base, J lost 7 bases, and 17 bases lay in between. The CDR3 totals 16 residues. The germline CDR1 and CDR2 sequences are SGHTA and FQGNSA. The CDR3 region is CASSLVATGWENEQFF. DNA for the CDR3: TGTGCCAGCAGCTTAGTAGCGACAGGTTGGGAGAATGAGCAGTTCTTC.

This clone showed up just once. As DNA, the CDR3 is TGTGCCAGCAGCGTAGCTGGCGGGAGGGCCACCGGGGAGCTGTTTTTT. It translates to CASSVAGGRATGELFF. This rearrangement joins TRBV9 to TRBJ2-2, with 9 bases identical to TRBD2. The V and J ends lost 0 bases and 4 bases, in that order; junction bases with no gene match: 4. This CDR3 spans 16 amino acids. The germline CDR1 and CDR2 sequences are SGDLS and YYNGEE.

The V call is TRBV27, the J call TRBJ2-1, with 7 bases aligning to TRBD1. The CDR3 extends over 14 amino acids. CDR1 and CDR2 from the germline V gene are MNHEY and SMNVEV (reference sequence). J gave up 7 bases and V 1 base, and 4 bases lay outside the gene matches. The CDR3 sequence: CASSLWDSFNEQFF. CDR3 sequence (DNA): TGTGCCAGCAGTTTATGGGACAGCTTTAATGAGCAGTTCTTC.

V gene TRBV29-1 combines with J gene TRBJ2-7; tentative D call: TRBD2 (6 bases). The V gene's germline CDR1 is SQVTM and CDR2 ANQGSEA. The V and J ends lost 0 bases and 2 bases respectively, with 14 bases between them. This CDR3 contains 15 residues. CDR3 residues: CSVEDLGGATYEQYF. CDR3 bases: TGCAGCGTTGAAGATCTTGGAGGGGCAACCTACGAGCAGTACTTC.

This rearrangement joins TRBV5-1 to TRBJ1-4; D unresolved. Per germline, CDR1 SGHRS and CDR2 YFSETQ. The V end was cut by 4 bases, the J end by 3 bases, with 16 bases between. The CDR3 loop spans 16 amino acids. For the CDR3, the DNA is TGCGCCAGCAGCAAAGATCCGAGGCTGGCTAATGAAAAACTGTTTTTT. It is translated as CASSKDPRLANEKLFF.

The chain has TRBV27 and TRBJ1-4; 8 bases are a match to TRBD1. The ends lost 2 bases at V and 8 bases at J; junction bases unmatched: 4. This CDR3 has 14 residues. The germline V gene has CDR1 MNHEY and CDR2 SMNVEV (reference sequence). The CDR3 region has the DNA TGTGCCAGCAGTTTAGGGCAGGGGGCCGAAAAACTGTTTTTT. Protein product: CASSLGQGAEKLFF.

This chain joins TRBV10-3 and TRBJ2-7; weak D call: TRBD1 (6 bases). Trimming left V 7 bases short and J 0 bases short, with 10 bases between. Germline V lookup: CDR1 ENHRY, CDR2 SYGVKD. There are 13 residues in the CDR3. CDR3 protein: CAITGQHSYEQYF. CDR3 sequence (DNA): TGTGCCATCACTGGACAGCACTCCTACGAGCAGTACTTC.

The rearrangement joins TRBV12-5 to TRBJ2-1; D possibly corresponds to TRBD2 (7 bases). The ends were cut back, 5 bases at V and 9 bases at J, with 11 bases in the middle. The CDR3 has 12 amino acids. Germline V gives CDR1 LGHNT, CDR2 FRNRAP. This CDR3 is CASGLGGPEQFF. The CDR3 DNA reads as TGTGCTAGTGGTCTCGGGGGGCCTGAGCAGTTCTTC.

The chain couples TRBV5-1 to TRBJ2-2; D is perhaps TRBD2 (6 bases). The CDR3 runs 13 residues. Per the germline V gene, CDR1 is SGHRS and CDR2 is YFSETQ. Trimming left V 3 bases short and J 7 bases short, with 10 bases between. The CDR3: CASSSREDGELFF. The CDR3 DNA sequence: TGCGCCAGCAGCTCGCGGGAAGACGGGGAGCTGTTTTTT.

V usage is TRBV5-1 and J usage is TRBJ2-1, with 11 bases aligning to TRBD2. Germline CDR1 and CDR2: SGHRS and YFSETQ. V lost 5 bases to trimming and J lost 5 bases; unmatched junction nucleotides: 6. The CDR3 covers 15 residues. This chain's CDR3 is CASRLGTSGDNEQFF. For the CDR3, the DNA is TGCGCCAGCAGGCTCGGGACTAGCGGAGACAATGAGCAGTTCTTC.

The chain employs TRBV29-1 and TRBJ2-1; 12 bases align to TRBD1. Germline V lookup: CDR1 SQVTM, CDR2 ANQGSEA. V gave up 6 bases and J gave up 12 bases; unmatched junction bases: 9. The CDR3 runs 13 residues. The CDR3 region is CSVVRDRGQGQFF. The CDR3 bases are TGCAGCGTAGTCCGGGACAGGGGGCAAGGGCAGTTCTTC.

This clone was recorded only once. The rearrangement joins TRBV12-5 to TRBJ2-2, with a tentative D call TRBD1 (5 bases). The V and J ends lost 3 bases and 3 bases respectively, with 5 bases between them. The CDR3 totals 13 residues. Germline V gene data show CDR1 as LGHNT and CDR2 as FRNRAP. Here the CDR3 reads CASGFRDTGELFF. The CDR3 DNA reads as TGTGCTAGTGGTTTCAGGGACACCGGGGAGCTGTTTTTT.

This clone was recorded once. The rearrangement uses TRBV6-1 and TRBJ2-1, with 7 bases lining up with TRBD2. J gave up 0 bases and V 8 bases, and 4 bases lay outside the gene matches. The CDR3 spans 14 residues. Looked up from germline, CDR1 is MNHNS and CDR2 is SASEGT. CDR3 region: CASPPGGSYNEQFF. The CDR3 nucleotides read TGTGCCAGCCCTCCGGGGGGCTCCTACAATGAGCAGTTCTTC.

V usage is TRBV5-1 and J usage is TRBJ1-4; maybe TRBD1 (5 bases). CDR3 length equals 13 residues. The germline CDR1 and CDR2 sequences are SGHRS and YFSETQ. V was trimmed by 5 bases and J by 7 bases, leaving 12 bases between them. The CDR3 region is CASSLSQGEKLFF. As DNA, the CDR3 is TGCGCCAGCAGTCTCTCCCAGGGTGAAAAACTGTTTTTT. The entire variable domain, with the rest obtained from reference TRBV5-1 and TRBJ1-4, is as follows: KAGVTQTPRYLIKTRGQQVTLSCSPISGHRSVSWYQQTPGQGLQFLFEYFSETQRNKGNFPGRFSGRQFSNSRSEMNVSTLELGDSALYLCASSLSQGEKLFFGSGTQLSVL.

V is TRBV7-9 and J is TRBJ2-1, with D perhaps matching TRBD2 (6 bases). V was clipped by 3 bases and J by 4 bases, with 19 bases between them. Germline V CDR1 and CDR2: SEHNR, FQNEAQ (reference sequence). CDR3 length: 17 residues. CDR3 DNA: TGTGCCAGCAGCTTGCCCTTTAGGCTAGCGCCTTACAATGAGCAGTTCTTC. This codes for CASSLPFRLAPYNEQFF.

The chain links TRBV7-9 to TRBJ2-1; D call uncertain. Germline values: CDR1 SEHNR, CDR2 FQNEAQ (reference sequence). The CDR3 is made up of 14 amino acids. Trimming took off 11 bases at V and 3 bases at J, with 17 bases between the two ends. CDR3 in amino acids: CASLDQPNYNEQFF. In DNA, the CDR3 is TGTGCCTCCCTAGACCAGCCTAACTACAATGAGCAGTTCTTC.

The chain uses TRBV21-1 and TRBJ1-2; TRBD1 is the table's D call, not checked against the DNA. TRBV21-1 is a recognized pseudogene. The CDR3 length is 18 residues. The CDR3 DNA is TGTGCCAGCAGCTACCTAGGGGTTCGGGACAAACAATTCTATGGCTACACCTTC. This encodes CASSYLGVRDKQFYGYTF.

The genes are TRBV7-6 and TRBJ2-7; 9 bases fit TRBD1. The CDR3 loop spans 14 amino acids. Trimming took 5 bases from V and 4 from J; bases not matched to a gene: 6. CDR1 is SGHVS, CDR2 FNYEAQ, per germline. The CDR3 DNA is TGTGCCAGCAGCCTCACCGGGACAGGGTACGAGCAGTACTTC. Protein sequence: CASSLTGTGYEQYF.

The rearrangement links TRBV28 to TRBJ2-1; D is ambiguous. Germline loops: CDR1 MDHEN, CDR2 SYDVKM. Trimming shortened V by 7 bases and J by 4 bases, and 5 bases separated the two germline ends. The CDR3 contains 11 residues. The CDR3 region is CASIEYNEQFF. As DNA, the CDR3 is TGTGCCAGCATTGAGTACAATGAGCAGTTCTTC.

This rearrangement joins TRBV11-2 to TRBJ2-7; a weak D match, TRBD2 (7 bases). The CDR3 runs 11 residues. Trimming removed 6 bases from V and 12 bases from J, with 15 bases in between. The germline V gene encodes CDR1 SGHAT and CDR2 FQNNGV. The CDR3 DNA reads as TGTGCCAGCAGTCGGGGGGCTAGTCCGTACGTC. Encoded protein: CASSRGASPYV.

CDR3 in DNA: TGTGCCAGCAGCTCCTTAGCGGGAAACACCATATATTTT. It specifies CASSSLAGNTIYF. The rearrangement links TRBV7-9 to TRBJ1-3; D gene unclear. Trimming took 4 bases from V and 4 from J, leaving 8 bases between them. This CDR3 has 13 amino acids. The germline gives CDR1 SEHNR, CDR2 FQNEAQ (reference sequence).